This T cell receptor beta chain originates from a study of blood T cell repertoires in COVID-19. Method: immunoSEQ multiplex PCR; TCRdb's copy keeps in-frame clones and lacks some. The table has more than 100,000 clones, around 80% seen once. The V end was cut by 1 base, the J end by 4 bases, with 13 bases between. CDR3 length: 15 residues. Germline lookup yields CDR1 LGHDT and CDR2 YNNKEL (reference sequence). The chain recombines TRBV3-1 (or the pseudogene TRBV3-2) with TRBJ1-1, with D perhaps matching TRBD1 (5 bases). Sequenced material: peripheral blood. This TCR came from a woman at least 80 years old with acute or convalescent COVID-19. This CDR3 is CASSQGHGGFTEAFF. The CDR3 DNA follows: TGTGCCAGCAGCCAAGGACACGGGGGGTTCACTGAAGCTTTCTTT.